These 24 T cell receptor beta chains were sequenced from one sample in a study of CD8 T cells in Susac syndrome. A quantity of about 0.5 to 1 ug RNA underwent reverse transcription using random hexamers. One entry per CDR3 protein, called by TCRdb with MiXCR from the immunoSEQ multiplex PCR reads. The sample lists some 300,000 distinct CDR3 sequences; 70% to 90% were seen once. Source material: CD8+ T cells from PBMCs. The source is a human donor with multiple sclerosis.

This clonotype was seen once. The genes are TRBV2 and TRBJ2-7; a weak D match, TRBD2 (5 bases). Germline V gene data show CDR1 as SNHLY and CDR2 as FYNNEI. Trimming removed 7 bases at V and 5 bases at J, with 12 bases between. The CDR3 is 12 residues long. CDR3 DNA: TGTGCCAGCATGGGAGTAGCGAACGAGCAGTACTTC. Its translation is CASMGVANEQYF.

The J gene is TRBJ1-1, the V gene TRBV20-1; TRBD1 matches 7 bases. The CDR3 spans 14 residues. Trimming took 1 base from V and 0 from J; bases not matched to a gene: 2. Germline CDR1 DFQATT, CDR2 SNEGSKA (reference sequence). This chain's CDR3 is CSARVGQLNTEAFF. The CDR3, as DNA: TGCAGTGCTAGAGTGGGACAGCTGAACACTGAAGCTTTCTTT.

This clonotype has more than one count but fewer than ten. This chain uses TRBV25-1 with TRBJ1-2, with no clear D. The V gene lost 4 bases and the J gene lost 4 bases, with 10 bases spanning the gap. From germline, CDR1 is MGHDK and CDR2 SYGVNS. The CDR3 runs 13 residues. Here the CDR3 DNA reads TGTGCCAGCAGTGTGGGCGGTTCCTATGGCTACACCTTC. Protein sequence: CASSVGGSYGYTF.

This chain links TRBV9 with TRBJ2-5; D is perhaps TRBD2 (6 bases). Germline CDR1 and CDR2: SGDLS and YYNGEE. V dropped 3 bases and J dropped 1 base, with 13 bases sitting between them. The CDR3 covers 15 residues. CDR3 bases: TGTGCCAGCAGCGGTTCGGGAGCCCTCCAAGAGACCCAGTACTTC. Its protein product is CASSGSGALQETQYF.

The V call is TRBV4-2, the J call TRBJ2-7, with 8 bases matching TRBD1. The CDR3 has 16 amino acids. Per the germline V gene, CDR1 is LGHNA and CDR2 is YNFKEQ. V trimming: 3 bases; J trimming: 2 bases; junction bases outside the gene matches: 9. CDR3 amino acids: CASSQPGQVNPYEQYF. As DNA, the CDR3 is TGTGCCAGCAGCCAGCCGGGACAGGTGAACCCCTACGAGCAGTACTTC.

The chain links TRBV7-9 to TRBJ2-1, with D possibly TRBD2 on 5 matching bases. V lost 1 base and J 10 bases, leaving 11 bases between the germline ends. CDR3 length: 13 residues. Germline CDR1 and CDR2: SEHNR and FQNEAQ (reference sequence). The CDR3: CASSLESVAEQFF. CDR3 coding DNA: TGTGCCAGCAGCTTAGAATCGGTAGCGGAGCAGTTCTTC. The full variable domain, completed using reference TRBV7-9 and TRBJ2-1, is DTGVSQNPRHKITKRGQNVTFRCDPISEHNRLYWYRQTLGQGPEFLTYFQNEAQLEKSRLLSDRFSAERPKGSFSTLEIQRTEQGDSAMYLCASSLESVAEQFFGPGTRLTVL.

The chain carries TRBV30 and TRBJ2-4; D ambiguous. This CDR3 region has 12 residues. V lost 2 bases, J lost 1 base, and 3 bases lay in between. CDR1 and CDR2 (germline): GTSNPN, SVGIG (reference sequence). For the CDR3, the DNA is TGTGCCTGGAGTACGGCCAAAAACATTCAGTACTTC. Amino acids: CAWSTAKNIQYF.

V usage is TRBV7-9 and J usage is TRBJ2-5; D perhaps matches TRBD2 (6 bases). The germline V and J ends were trimmed by 5 bases and 5 bases, with 15 bases remaining between them. There are 14 residues in the CDR3. CDR1 and CDR2 from the germline V gene are SEHNR and FQNEAQ (reference sequence). CDR3 region: CASSGEEKRETQYF. CDR3 bases: TGTGCCAGCAGCGGGGAGGAGAAACGGGAGACCCAGTACTTC.

The genes are TRBV20-1 and TRBJ1-3, with 7 bases identical to TRBD1. The J segment lost 0 bases and the V segment lost 6 bases, leaving 5 bases of the junction unmatched. Germline V gene lookup returns CDR1 DFQATT and CDR2 SNEGSKA (reference sequence). The CDR3 has 14 amino acids. The CDR3 sequence: CSATTGSSGNTIYF. The DNA for the CDR3 is TGCAGTGCAACGACAGGGAGCTCTGGAAACACCATATATTTT.

The V call is TRBV13, the J call TRBJ1-2, with D unresolved. The V end lost 0 bases, the J end lost 0 bases, and 8 bases lay between the germline ends. Per the germline V gene, CDR1 is PRHDT and CDR2 is FYEKMQ (reference sequence). CDR3 length: 15 amino acids. The CDR3 DNA follows: TGTGCCAGCAGCTTAGGGTCCGGGCCTAACTATGGCTACACCTTC. Translation: CASSLGSGPNYGYTF.

In this sample, this clonotype turned up once. The chain links TRBV29-1 to TRBJ2-7, with a tentative D call TRBD1 (6 bases). CDR3 length equals 15 residues. Trimming cost V 0 bases and J 0 bases, with 12 bases left between them. Germline V CDR1 and CDR2: SQVTM, ANQGSEA. The CDR3 DNA reads as TGCAGCGTTGAAGAAGAAGGGGGATTCTCCTACGAGCAGTACTTC. It codes for CSVEEEGGFSYEQYF.

CDR3 nucleotides: TGCAGCGTTGGAAGGGATCACAATGAGCAGTTCTTC. Encoded protein: CSVGRDHNEQFF. The chain recombines TRBV29-1 with TRBJ2-1, with D uncertain. The V and J ends lost 4 bases and 5 bases respectively, with 9 bases between them. The germline V gene has CDR1 SQVTM and CDR2 ANQGSEA. The CDR3 extends over 12 amino acids.

The rearrangement links TRBV15 to TRBJ2-7, with D possibly TRBD1 on 5 matching bases. Germline loops: CDR1 LNHNV, CDR2 YYDKDF (reference sequence). V lost 3 bases and J 2 bases, leaving 20 bases between the germline ends. The CDR3 has 17 residues. For the CDR3, the DNA is TGTGCCACCAGCAGCCCCATCACGGCAGGGCTACCCTACGAGCAGTACTTC. Protein: CATSSPITAGLPYEQYF.

V is TRBV4-1 and J is TRBJ1-4; 9 positions agree with TRBD1. Germline V lookup: CDR1 MGHRA, CDR2 YSYEKL. The trim removed 4 bases at V and 7 bases at J, leaving 13 bases unmatched. This CDR3 is built from 17 residues. The CDR3 nucleotides are TGCGCCAGCAGCCGGAATGGTGCCGGGACAGGGAGTGAAAAACTGTTTTTT. Translation gives CASSRNGAGTGSEKLFF.

CDR3 sequence (DNA): TGTGCCAGCAGATCAATATCAGATACGCAGTATTTT. This sequence encodes CASRSISDTQYF. V gene TRBV7-9 combines with J gene TRBJ2-3; D uncertain. The CDR3 has 12 residues. Trimming pared 6 bases from V and 4 bases from J, leaving 8 bases between. Germline V lookup: CDR1 SEHNR, CDR2 FQNEAQ (reference sequence).

The J gene is TRBJ2-5, the V gene TRBV4-3; 7 bases are a match to TRBD2. The V segment lost 1 base and the J segment 2 bases; nucleotides outside the gene matches: 1. The CDR3 covers 14 residues. Germline V lookup: CDR1 LGHNA, CDR2 YSLEER. CDR3 sequence: CASSQASGQETQYF. The CDR3 nucleotides read TGCGCCAGCAGCCAAGCTAGCGGACAAGAGACCCAGTACTTC.

The chain recombines TRBV28 with TRBJ2-3, with D perhaps matching TRBD1 (6 bases). CDR3 length: 15 residues. The V end lost 6 bases, the J end lost 1 base, and 14 bases lay between the germline ends. Germline values: CDR1 MDHEN, CDR2 SYDVKM. The CDR3 coding sequence is TGTGCCAGCAGGATGACAGGATCCGGCACAGATACGCAGTATTTT. It yields the protein CASRMTGSGTDTQYF.

V and J are TRBV14 and TRBJ2-1; D is undetermined. There are 12 residues in the CDR3. Trimming removed 1 base at V and 10 bases at J, with 8 bases between. Looked up from germline, CDR1 is SGHDN and CDR2 is FVKESK. In DNA, the CDR3 is TGTGCCAGCAGCCAAGCAAATATAGAGCAGTTCTTC. Protein: CASSQANIEQFF.

The V call is TRBV27, the J call TRBJ1-6; 9 bases are a match to TRBD1. Trimming cost V 7 bases and J 7 bases; bases outside gene matches: 5. Germline CDR1 is MNHEY and CDR2 is SMNVEV (reference sequence). This CDR3 region has 14 residues. In DNA form, the CDR3 reads TGTGCCAGCACCCGACAGGGGGGAAATTCACCCCTCCACTTT. The encoded protein is CASTRQGGNSPLHF.

This chain uses TRBV2 with TRBJ1-6; D is perhaps TRBD1 (5 bases). Trimming shortened V by 6 bases and J by 8 bases, and 8 bases separated the two germline ends. CDR1 is SNHLY and CDR2 is FYNNEI in the germline V gene. CDR3 length equals 12 residues. The CDR3 nucleotides are TGTGCCAGCAGGGGGGAGGATTCACCCCTCCACTTT. It translates to CASRGEDSPLHF.

This chain uses TRBV11-2 with TRBJ2-1, with a tentative D call TRBD1 (5 bases). The CDR3 runs 14 residues. V was pared by 5 bases and J by 1 base, with 9 bases between. Germline CDR1 is SGHAT and CDR2 is FQNNGV. CDR3 in DNA: TGTGCCAGCAGCATACAGGCTTCCTACAATGAGCAGTTCTTC. Amino acids: CASSIQASYNEQFF.

The chain uses TRBV6-2 or TRBV6-3 and TRBJ2-6; D unclear. Germline V gives CDR1 MNHEY, CDR2 SVGEGT. V lost 6 bases, J lost 1 base, and 10 bases lay in between. This CDR3 region has 15 residues. The CDR3 sequence is CASSLWVSGANVLTF. Written as DNA, the CDR3 is TGTGCCAGCAGCCTTTGGGTGTCTGGGGCCAACGTCCTGACTTTC.

This clonotype was seen a few times. The chain employs TRBV25-1 and TRBJ1-1; D gene uncertain. Germline V gene sequence: CDR1 MGHDK, CDR2 SYGVNS. The CDR3 runs 13 residues. V gave up 1 base and J gave up 1 base, with 4 bases separating them. The CDR3 DNA reads TGTGCCAGCAGTGAATCCGGGAACACTGAAGCTTTCTTT. Amino acid sequence: CASSESGNTEAFF. Together with reference TRBV25-1 and TRBJ1-1, the CDR3 gives the full variable domain: EADIYQTPRYLVIGTGKKITLECSQTMGHDKMYWYQQDPGMELHLIHYSYGVNSTEKGDLSSESTVSRIRTEHFPLTLESARPSHTSQYLCASSESGNTEAFFGQGTRLTVV.

The chain uses TRBV5-4 and TRBJ2-7; the match to TRBD2 covers 11 bases. CDR1 is SGHNT and CDR2 is YYREEE in the germline V gene (reference sequence). The CDR3 contains 16 residues. V was pared by 3 bases and J by 4 bases, with 9 bases of the junction left unmatched. As DNA, the CDR3 is TGTGCCAGCAGCTCCCGGACTAGCGGGCCCCCTTACGAGCAGTACTTC. Protein sequence: CASSSRTSGPPYEQYF.